This T cell receptor (beta chain) was documented in a study of OX40 agonist ivuxolimab in advanced cancers. About the research overall: Six ivuxolimab dose levels, 0.01 to 10 mg/kg, were given intravenously every 2 weeks.

The assay was immunoSEQ multiplex PCR, and TCRdb's table has in-frame clones only and misses some. This sample has 18,000 or so clones, with 75% to 85% found just once. J lost 2 bases, V lost 1 base, and 6 bases had no gene match. Germline CDR1 reads KGHSH; CDR2 reads LQKENI. The CDR3 has 16 residues. The timepoints at which blood was sampled were baseline, cycle 4 day 1, and cycle 7 day 1. The sequencing here drew on CD4+ or CD8+ T cells sorted from blood, taken in a trial of the OX40 agonist ivuxolimab. The sequence was obtained from an adult with an advanced solid tumor such as melanoma, head and neck, liver or kidney cancer. The chain uses TRBV18 and TRBJ2-3; 7 nucleotides line up with TRBD2. CDR3 coding DNA: TGTGCCAGCTCACCACGGGGCGGGAGCTTCACAGATACGCAGTATTTT. Amino acid sequence: CASSPRGGSFTDTQYF.